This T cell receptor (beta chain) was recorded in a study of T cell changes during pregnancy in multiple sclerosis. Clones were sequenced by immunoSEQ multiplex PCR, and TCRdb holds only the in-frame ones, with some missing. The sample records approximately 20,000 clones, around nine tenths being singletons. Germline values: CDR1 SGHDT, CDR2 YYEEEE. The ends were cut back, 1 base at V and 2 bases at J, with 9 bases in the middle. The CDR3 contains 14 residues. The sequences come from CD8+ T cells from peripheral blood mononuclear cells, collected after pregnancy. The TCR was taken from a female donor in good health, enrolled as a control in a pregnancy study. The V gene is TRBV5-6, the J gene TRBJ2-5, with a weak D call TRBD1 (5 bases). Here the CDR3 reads CASSLWQGQETQYF. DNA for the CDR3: TGTGCCAGCAGCTTGTGGCAGGGTCAAGAGACCCAGTACTTC.